Here is one T cell receptor beta chain with its context. This specimen comes from a study of blood T cell repertoires in COVID-19. Study details: COVID-19 samples, acute and convalescent, were from the United States, Italy and Spain. Nucleic acid was either cDNA or gDNA, and it came from T cells, B-cell-depleted T cells, or PBMCs.

As processed by the authors: Estimates of nucleated cell counts were drawn from the amplification of reference gene primers. Here immunoSEQ multiplex PCR was the method, and the copy in TCRdb shows in-frame clones only, minus some. V and J calls and clone size are as listed in that table; D and trimming were resolved from the DNA. The table lists approximately 200,000 clones, roughly 84% of them singletons. CDR3 length: 16 residues. The V and J ends lost 0 bases and 7 bases, in that order; junction bases with no gene match: 3. Germline values: CDR1 LGHNA, CDR2 YSLEER. This sequence originates from a woman aged 60-70 years who had recovered from COVID-19. V is TRBV4-3 and J is TRBJ1-6; 10 nucleotides match TRBD1. Sequenced: peripheral blood. The CDR3 spells CASSQDATGGNSPLHF. The CDR3, as DNA: TGCGCCAGCAGCCAAGACGCGACAGGGGGCAATTCACCCCTCCACTTT.